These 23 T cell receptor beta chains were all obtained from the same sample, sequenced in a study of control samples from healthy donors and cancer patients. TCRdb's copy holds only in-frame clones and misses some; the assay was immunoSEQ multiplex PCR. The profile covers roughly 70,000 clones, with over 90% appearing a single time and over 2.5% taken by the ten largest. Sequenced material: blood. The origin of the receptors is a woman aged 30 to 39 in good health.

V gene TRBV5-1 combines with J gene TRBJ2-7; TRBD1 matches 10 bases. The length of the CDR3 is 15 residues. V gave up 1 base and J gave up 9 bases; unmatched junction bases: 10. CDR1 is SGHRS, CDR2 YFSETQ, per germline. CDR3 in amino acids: CASSLTGTGDRGQYF. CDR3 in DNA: TGCGCCAGCAGCTTGACCGGGACAGGGGATCGGGGGCAGTACTTC.

CDR3 bases: TGTGCCAGTTTACAGGGTCATGGCTACACCTTC. Translated: CASLQGHGYTF. This chain joins TRBV25-1 and TRBJ1-2; TRBD1 might be the D (6 bases). The germline V gene encodes CDR1 MGHDK and CDR2 SYGVNS. The CDR3 sequence is 11 residues long. V lost 9 bases and J lost 6, with 11 bases in between.

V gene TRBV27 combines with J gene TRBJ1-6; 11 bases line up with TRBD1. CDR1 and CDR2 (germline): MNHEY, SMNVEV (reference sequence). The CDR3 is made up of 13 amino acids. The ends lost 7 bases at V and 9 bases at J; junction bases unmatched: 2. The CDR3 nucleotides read TGTGCCAGCAAGGGACAGGGGGTTTCACCCCTCCACTTT. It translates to CASKGQGVSPLHF.

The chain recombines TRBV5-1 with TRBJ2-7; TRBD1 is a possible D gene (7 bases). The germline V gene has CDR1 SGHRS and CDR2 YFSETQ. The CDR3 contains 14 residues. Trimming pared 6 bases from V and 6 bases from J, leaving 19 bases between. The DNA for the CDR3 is TGCGCCAGCAACCAATACAGGGGAGGAGGCGAGCAGTACTTC. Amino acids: CASNQYRGGGEQYF.

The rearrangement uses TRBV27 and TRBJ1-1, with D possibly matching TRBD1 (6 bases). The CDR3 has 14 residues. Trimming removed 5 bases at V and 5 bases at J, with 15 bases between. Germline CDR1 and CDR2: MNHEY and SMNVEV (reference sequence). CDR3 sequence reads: CASSPYTGRTEAFF. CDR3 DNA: TGTGCCAGCAGTCCGTATACAGGGCGAACTGAAGCTTTCTTT.

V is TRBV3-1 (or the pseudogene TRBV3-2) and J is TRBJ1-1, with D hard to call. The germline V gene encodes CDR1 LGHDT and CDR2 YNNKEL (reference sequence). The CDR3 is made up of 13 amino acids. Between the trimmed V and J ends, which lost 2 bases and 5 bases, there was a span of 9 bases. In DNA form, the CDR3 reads TGTGCCAGCAGCCAATCTGGACTAACTGAAGCTTTCTTT. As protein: CASSQSGLTEAFF.

This chain's CDR3 is CSGVGSNYGYTF. The CDR3 DNA reads TGCAGCGGGGTTGGGTCTAACTATGGCTACACCTTC. The V call is TRBV29-1, the J call TRBJ1-2; no firm D call. V was cut by 7 bases and J by 0 bases, with 9 bases left in between. Germline V CDR1 and CDR2: SQVTM, ANQGSEA. The CDR3 has 12 amino acids.

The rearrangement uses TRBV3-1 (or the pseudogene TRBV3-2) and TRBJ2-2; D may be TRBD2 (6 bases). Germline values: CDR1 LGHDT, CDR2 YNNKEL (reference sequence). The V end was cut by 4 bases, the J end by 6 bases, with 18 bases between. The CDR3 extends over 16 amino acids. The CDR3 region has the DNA TGTGCCAGCAGCCGCGGGCTACTCGGGAGCGCCGGGGAGCTGTTTTTT. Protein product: CASSRGLLGSAGELFF.

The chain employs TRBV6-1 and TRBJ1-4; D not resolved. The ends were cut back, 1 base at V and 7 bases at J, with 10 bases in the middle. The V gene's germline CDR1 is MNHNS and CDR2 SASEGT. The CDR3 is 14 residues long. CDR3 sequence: CASSEDVRSEKLFF. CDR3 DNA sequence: TGTGCCAGCAGTGAAGACGTCAGGAGTGAAAAACTGTTTTTT.

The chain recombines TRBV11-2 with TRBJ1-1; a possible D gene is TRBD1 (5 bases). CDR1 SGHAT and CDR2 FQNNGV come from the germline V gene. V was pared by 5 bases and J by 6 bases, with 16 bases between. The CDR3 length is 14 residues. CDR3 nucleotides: TGTGCCAGCAGCCCCGGGACTCTGCACGCTGAAGCTTTCTTT. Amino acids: CASSPGTLHAEAFF.

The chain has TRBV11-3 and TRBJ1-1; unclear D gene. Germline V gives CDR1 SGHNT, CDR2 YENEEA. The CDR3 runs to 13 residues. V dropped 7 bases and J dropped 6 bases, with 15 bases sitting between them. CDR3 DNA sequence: TGTGCCAGCAATCCAGATGGTGGGCCTGAAGCTTTCTTT. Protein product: CASNPDGGPEAFF.

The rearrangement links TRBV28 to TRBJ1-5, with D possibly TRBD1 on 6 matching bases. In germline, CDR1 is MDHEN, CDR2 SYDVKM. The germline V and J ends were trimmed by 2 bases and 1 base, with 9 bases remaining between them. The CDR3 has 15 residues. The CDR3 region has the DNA TGTGCCAGCAGTTTAGGGGGGCCAAGCAATCAGCCCCAGCATTTT. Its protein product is CASSLGGPSNQPQHF.

The CDR3: CSASMDDSGNTIYF. CDR3 DNA: TGCAGTGCTAGTATGGACGACTCTGGAAACACCATATATTTT. The rearrangement joins TRBV20-1 to TRBJ1-3; no reliable D call. Germline V gene lookup returns CDR1 DFQATT and CDR2 SNEGSKA (reference sequence). V lost 3 bases to trimming and J lost 0 bases, with 9 bases between them. The CDR3 consists of 14 residues.

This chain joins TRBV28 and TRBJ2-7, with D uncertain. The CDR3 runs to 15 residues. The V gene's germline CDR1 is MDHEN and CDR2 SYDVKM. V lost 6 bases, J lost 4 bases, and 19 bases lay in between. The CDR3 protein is CASSQRGVVAYEQYF. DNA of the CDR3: TGTGCCAGCAGCCAAAGAGGAGTCGTAGCATACGAGCAGTACTTC.

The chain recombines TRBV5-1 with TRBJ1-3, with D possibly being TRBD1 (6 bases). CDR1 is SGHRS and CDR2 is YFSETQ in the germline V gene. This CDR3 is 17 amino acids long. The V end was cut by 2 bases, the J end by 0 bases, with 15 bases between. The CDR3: CASSLSGAQSSGNTIYF. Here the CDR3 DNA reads TGCGCCAGCAGCTTATCAGGGGCCCAAAGCTCTGGAAACACCATATATTTT.

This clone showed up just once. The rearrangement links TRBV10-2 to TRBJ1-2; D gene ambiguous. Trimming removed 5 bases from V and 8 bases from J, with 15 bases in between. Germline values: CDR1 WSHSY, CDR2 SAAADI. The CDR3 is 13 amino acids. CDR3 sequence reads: CASSQTWEDGYTF. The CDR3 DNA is TGCGCCAGCAGTCAGACTTGGGAGGACGGCTACACCTTC.

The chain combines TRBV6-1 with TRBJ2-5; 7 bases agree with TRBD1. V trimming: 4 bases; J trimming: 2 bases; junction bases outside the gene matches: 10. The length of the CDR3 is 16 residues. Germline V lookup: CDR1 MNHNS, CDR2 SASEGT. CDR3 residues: CASSVVRTGPQETQYF. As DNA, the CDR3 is TGTGCCAGCAGTGTAGTGCGGACAGGACCTCAAGAGACCCAGTACTTC.

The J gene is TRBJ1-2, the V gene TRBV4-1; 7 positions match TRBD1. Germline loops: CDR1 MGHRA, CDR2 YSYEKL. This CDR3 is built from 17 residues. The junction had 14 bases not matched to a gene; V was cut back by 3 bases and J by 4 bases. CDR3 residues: CASSHDPLIRDSYGYTF. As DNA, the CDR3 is TGCGCCAGCAGCCACGATCCGTTAATTCGGGACAGCTATGGCTACACCTTC.

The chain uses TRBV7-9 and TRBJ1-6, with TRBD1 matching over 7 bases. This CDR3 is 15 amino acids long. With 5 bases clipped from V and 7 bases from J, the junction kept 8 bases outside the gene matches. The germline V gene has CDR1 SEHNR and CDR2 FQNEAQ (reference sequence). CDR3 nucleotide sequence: TGTGCCAGCAGCCTAGGGACAGAACCCAATTCACCCCTCCACTTT. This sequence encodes CASSLGTEPNSPLHF.

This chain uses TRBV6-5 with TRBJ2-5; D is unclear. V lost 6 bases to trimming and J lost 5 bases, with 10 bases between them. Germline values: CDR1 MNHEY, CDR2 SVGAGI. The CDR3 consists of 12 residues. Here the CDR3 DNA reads TGTGCCAGCAGGGGTATGAGGGAGACCCAGTACTTC. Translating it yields CASRGMRETQYF.

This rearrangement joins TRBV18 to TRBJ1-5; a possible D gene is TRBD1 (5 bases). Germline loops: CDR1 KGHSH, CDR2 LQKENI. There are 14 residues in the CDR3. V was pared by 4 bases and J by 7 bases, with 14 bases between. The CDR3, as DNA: TGTGCCAGCTCACGGGGGGGTGGGGACCAGCCCCAGCATTTT. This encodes CASSRGGGDQPQHF. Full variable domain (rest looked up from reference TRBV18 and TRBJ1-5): NAGVMQNPRHLVRRRGQEARLRCSPMKGHSHVYWYRQLPEEGLKFMVYLQKENIIDESGMPKERFSAEFPKEGPSILRIQQVVRGDSAAYFCASSRGGGDQPQHFGDGTRLSIL.

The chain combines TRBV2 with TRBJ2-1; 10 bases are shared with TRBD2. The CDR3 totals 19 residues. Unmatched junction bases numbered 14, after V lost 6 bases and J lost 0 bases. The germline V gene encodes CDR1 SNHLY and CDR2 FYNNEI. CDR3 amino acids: CASRAGTSAATSSYNEQFF. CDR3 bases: TGTGCCAGCAGGGCCGGGACTAGCGCGGCAACAAGCTCCTACAATGAGCAGTTCTTC.

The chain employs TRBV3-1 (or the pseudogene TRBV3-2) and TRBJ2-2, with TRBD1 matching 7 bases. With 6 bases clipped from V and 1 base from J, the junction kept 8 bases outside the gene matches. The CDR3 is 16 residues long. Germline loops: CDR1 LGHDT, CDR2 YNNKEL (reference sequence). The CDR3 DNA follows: TGTGCCAGCAGGCCGGGACAGACACAGAACACCGGGGAGCTGTTTTTT. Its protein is CASRPGQTQNTGELFF.